This T cell receptor beta chain is drawn from a study of blood T cells in healthy people across ages. J lost 0 bases, V lost 6 bases, and 6 bases had no gene match. Germline V lookup: CDR1 MNHNY, CDR2 SVGAGI (reference sequence). The CDR3 loop spans 15 amino acids. A second PCR, run for about 6 to 11 cycles, used a sample-barcoded 5' primer plus a J-beta primer mix. The template-switch adaptor, which had 12 random nucleotides, put a tag on each cDNA molecule. Each CDR3 protein is one row after TCRdb ran MiXCR on the 5' RACE reads. The sample contains roughly 1,300,000 distinct CDR3 sequences, approximately 63% of which appear only once.

What was sequenced was blood. The clonotype was recovered from a man aged 18 to 29 in good health. This chain links TRBV6-6 with TRBJ2-7, with 9 bases fitting TRBD1. The CDR3 loop reads CASRERDRDSYEQYF. The CDR3 DNA reads TGTGCCAGCAGGGAGAGGGACAGGGACTCCTACGAGCAGTACTTC.